The clone carrying this TCR beta chain was picked up a small number of times. Antigen: not known. The V and J ends lost 7 bases and 4 bases respectively, with 4 bases between them. The CDR3 has 11 amino acids. This record belongs to a study of Graves' ophthalmopathy and Graves' hyperthyroidism. Study details: Cases classed as stable hyperthyroidism had no ophthalmopathy within 18 months of follow-up.

Enrolled hyperthyroidism patients had a new diagnosis, a duration under 2 months, and an age of 18 to 65. The authors diagnosed from clinical symptoms, serum thyroxine, TRAb, thyroid ultrasound and orbital computed tomography. RNA transcripts provided the template for amplifying TCR beta CDR3 regions. A first-round RT-PCR used HTBI primers, followed by a second-round multiplex PCR. From the multiplex PCR reads, TCRdb called clonotypes with MiXCR, one entry per CDR3 protein. The sample consists of approximately 1.2 million distinct CDR3 sequences, about two fifths of them appearing once. Findings and limits, study-wide: Detected in blood as well were most expanded thyroid clonotypes with frequency above 0.001.

The chain joins TRBV12-3 or TRBV12-4 to TRBJ2-2; no definite D call. This TCR was sampled from an adult man with Graves' hyperthyroidism. The specimen sequenced was peripheral blood or thyroid tissue (not recorded which). The CDR3 DNA sequence: TGTGCCAGCATAATCACCGGGGAGCTGTTTTTT. Its protein product is CASIITGELFF.